Below are 18 T cell receptor beta chains sequenced from a single sample in a study of post-analysis software for immune sequencing data. Study-wide results and limits: Patients showed TRBV5-6, TRBV5-1 and TRBV20-1 among roughly 5 TRBV segments more frequent than in controls.

Antigens for these TCRs are unknown. Libraries were made from TCR beta cDNA, and they carried unique molecular identifiers. From the PCR reads, TCRdb called clonotypes with MiXCR, one entry per CDR3 protein. Among fewer than 550,000 distinct CDR3 sequences listed, roughly 34% were seen once. The sequencing input was blood. The receptor set was obtained from a girl aged 2 to 17 with multiple sclerosis.

This chain links TRBV2 with TRBJ2-1, with 12 bases aligning to TRBD2. This CDR3 is built from 17 residues. The germline V gene has CDR1 SNHLY and CDR2 FYNNEI. J was trimmed by 2 bases and V by 11 bases; bases with no gene match: 13. The CDR3 DNA reads TGTGCCGGCCGGGGTAGGCTAGCGGGGGGGCCCTACAATGAGCAGTTCTTC. Translating gives CAGRGRLAGGPYNEQFF. Combining the CDR3 with reference TRBV2 and TRBJ2-1 gives the whole variable domain EPEVTQTPSHQVTQMGQEVILRCVPISNHLYFYWYRQILGQKVEFLVSFYNNEISEKSEIFDDQFSVERPDGSNFTLKIRSTKLEDSAMYFCAGRGRLAGGPYNEQFFGPGTRLTVL.

V is TRBV6-2 or TRBV6-3 and J is TRBJ2-7; D not resolved. Trimming took off 5 bases at V and 6 bases at J, with 17 bases between the two ends. Germline V gene lookup returns CDR1 MNHEY and CDR2 SVGEGT. The CDR3 is 14 residues long. The chain's CDR3 is CASSQPTIAFEQYF. CDR3 nucleotide sequence: TGTGCCAGCAGTCAACCTACTATAGCTTTCGAGCAGTACTTC.

This clonotype was seen more than once but under ten times. This chain uses TRBV29-1 with TRBJ2-1, with a possible D match to TRBD1 (6 bases). The CDR3 is 15 amino acids. V gave up 6 bases and J gave up 3 bases, with 18 bases separating them. CDR1 and CDR2 (germline): SQVTM, ANQGSEA. In DNA, the CDR3 is TGCAGCGTCCACAGTACAGGGCGCAGCTACAATGAGCAGTTCTTC. Translating gives CSVHSTGRSYNEQFF.

This rearrangement joins TRBV7-3 to TRBJ1-2, with TRBD1 matching over 7 bases. Germline-derived CDR1 and CDR2 are SGHTA and FQGTGA. V lost 1 base to trimming and J lost 0 bases; unmatched junction nucleotides: 5. This CDR3 has 16 residues. CDR3 DNA sequence: TGTGCCAGCAGCTTAAACACCAGGGGGGCTAACTATGGCTACACCTTC. Its protein product is CASSLNTRGANYGYTF.

This clonotype showed up many times. V is TRBV20-1 and J is TRBJ1-1; 8 bases align to TRBD1. In germline, CDR1 is DFQATT, CDR2 SNEGSKA (reference sequence). This CDR3 is 12 amino acids long. V was clipped by 6 bases and J by 6 bases; unmatched bases: 6. The CDR3 region is CSATQGGAEAFF. The CDR3 coding sequence is TGCAGTGCGACACAGGGGGGCGCTGAAGCTTTCTTT.

The CDR3 loop reads CASSLVATPQETQYF. The CDR3 coding sequence is TGCGCCAGCAGCTTGGTGGCTACTCCACAAGAGACCCAGTACTTC. This rearrangement joins TRBV5-1 to TRBJ2-4; D unclear. The DNA end favors TRBJ2-5, so the J call may be wrong. The germline CDR1 and CDR2 sequences are SGHRS and YFSETQ. The CDR3 consists of 15 residues.

This clonotype was counted between two and nine times. The chain carries TRBV7-2 and TRBJ1-5; D is perhaps TRBD1 (5 bases). The CDR3 runs 15 residues. With 2 bases removed from V and 3 bases from J, the gap between germline ends came to 11 bases. CDR1 and CDR2 from the germline V gene are SGHTA and FQGNSA. This CDR3 is CASSLMIGVNQPQHF. The CDR3, as DNA: TGTGCCAGCAGCTTAATGATAGGGGTCAATCAGCCCCAGCATTTT.

With regard to this clonotype: A junction end diverges from the germline sequence, so it may reflect a read error. The V gene is TRBV7-3, the J gene TRBJ2-3; D remains unclear. The CDR3 is 16 residues long. In germline, CDR1 is SGHTA, CDR2 FQGTGA. The CDR3 sequence is CASSQDASDRTDTQYF. Written as DNA, the CDR3 is TGCGCCAGCAGCCAAGATGCCAGTGACCGGACAGATACGCAGTATTTT.

The V and J genes are TRBV20-1 and TRBJ2-5; D may be TRBD2 (6 bases). Germline CDR1 is DFQATT and CDR2 is SNEGSKA (reference sequence). The CDR3 consists of 16 residues. V gave up 3 bases and J gave up 3 bases, with 20 bases separating them. The CDR3 DNA is TGCAGTGCTAGGGGGTTGGACGGGGAGGTGGAAGAGACCCAGTACTTC. Translation gives CSARGLDGEVEETQYF.

This CDR3 reads CASSPTSGGYDEQFF. Written as DNA, the CDR3 is TGTGCCAGCTCACCGACTAGCGGGGGTTACGATGAGCAGTTCTTC. The V gene is TRBV18, the J gene TRBJ2-1; TRBD2 agrees at 12 bases. CDR1 KGHSH and CDR2 LQKENI come from the germline V gene. V gave up 3 bases and J gave up 8 bases; unmatched junction bases: 5. The CDR3 is made up of 15 amino acids.

This clonotype appeared a few times. This chain joins TRBV20-1 and TRBJ1-1, with D tentatively TRBD1 (5 bases). The CDR3 has 13 amino acids. Germline loops: CDR1 DFQATT, CDR2 SNEGSKA (reference sequence). Trimming shortened V by 1 base and J by 3 bases, and 9 bases separated the two germline ends. This CDR3 reads CSARAGTYTEAFF. CDR3 in DNA: TGCAGTGCTAGAGCCGGGACCTACACTGAAGCTTTCTTT.

The chain is built from TRBV2 and TRBJ1-5; 10 bases fit TRBD1. Trimming cost V 4 bases and J 2 bases; bases outside gene matches: 2. Germline values: CDR1 SNHLY, CDR2 FYNNEI. The CDR3 is 15 amino acids. CDR3 loop: CASSATGGGNQPQHF. CDR3 DNA sequence: TGTGCCAGCAGTGCGACAGGGGGCGGCAATCAGCCCCAGCATTTT.

The chain recombines TRBV5-1 with TRBJ2-5, with D perhaps being TRBD1 or TRBD2 (5 bases each). V lost 4 bases to trimming and J lost 4 bases, with 17 bases between them. Germline V CDR1 and CDR2: SGHRS, YFSETQ. This CDR3 has 15 residues. DNA for the CDR3: TGCGCCAGCAGCCCGGAAGTAGGGGACGGAGAGACCCAGTACTTC. Its protein product is CASSPEVGDGETQYF.

The V call is TRBV6-6, the J call TRBJ1-1; no definite D call. V lost 6 bases and J lost 0, with 11 bases in between. This CDR3 has 14 residues. Germline assignment: CDR1 MNHNY and CDR2 SVGAGI (reference sequence). The CDR3 protein is CASRLGRLNTEAFF. The CDR3 nucleotides are TGTGCCAGCAGACTCGGACGGCTGAACACTGAAGCTTTCTTT.

Only a few counts were recorded for this clonotype. J is TRBJ2-3 and V is TRBV29-1; D not certain. V was clipped by 6 bases and J by 5 bases, with 12 bases between them. Germline lookup yields CDR1 SQVTM and CDR2 ANQGSEA. The CDR3 spans 12 residues. CDR3 coding DNA: TGCAGCGTCTATCCAATCCAAGATACGCAGTATTTT. It codes for CSVYPIQDTQYF.

This rearrangement joins TRBV5-1 to TRBJ1-1; D call uncertain. V lost 3 bases, J lost 6 bases, and 24 bases lay in between. Germline CDR1 and CDR2: SGHRS and YFSETQ. CDR3 length: 17 residues. CDR3 sequence: CASSSIGGGVSKSEAFF. The DNA of the CDR3 is TGCGCCAGCAGCTCTATCGGTGGTGGGGTCTCAAAGTCTGAAGCTTTCTTT.

The chain carries TRBV7-2 and TRBJ1-2; 11 nucleotides line up with TRBD1. The junction had 10 bases not matched to a gene; V was cut back by 5 bases and J by 8 bases. The CDR3 extends over 15 amino acids. Germline V gene lookup returns CDR1 SGHTA and CDR2 FQGNSA. The CDR3 here is CASSVVSGQGGGYTF. The CDR3 DNA sequence: TGTGCCAGCAGCGTAGTCTCGGGACAGGGGGGAGGCTACACCTTC.

A note on this clonotype: The junction shows a germline mismatch at one end, possibly a read error. The chain carries TRBV6-5 and TRBJ2-2; 8 bases line up with TRBD2. This CDR3 has 15 residues. Germline CDR1 is MNHEY and CDR2 is SVGAGI. This CDR3 reads CTSARRGGYTGELFF. The CDR3 bases are TGTACCAGCGCCAGGCGCGGGGGGTACACCGGGGAGCTGTTTTTT.